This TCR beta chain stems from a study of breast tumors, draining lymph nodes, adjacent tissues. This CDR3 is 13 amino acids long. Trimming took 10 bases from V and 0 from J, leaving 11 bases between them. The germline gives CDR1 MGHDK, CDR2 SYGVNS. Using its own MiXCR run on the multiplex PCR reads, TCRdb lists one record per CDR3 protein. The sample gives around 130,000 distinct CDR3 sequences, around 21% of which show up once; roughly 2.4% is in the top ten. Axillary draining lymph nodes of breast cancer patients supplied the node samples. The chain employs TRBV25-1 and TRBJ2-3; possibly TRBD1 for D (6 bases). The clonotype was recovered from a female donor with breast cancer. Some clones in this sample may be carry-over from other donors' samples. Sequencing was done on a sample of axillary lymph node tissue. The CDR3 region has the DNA TGTGCCACAGGGGACCAGAGCACAGATACGCAGTATTTT. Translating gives CATGDQSTDTQYF.